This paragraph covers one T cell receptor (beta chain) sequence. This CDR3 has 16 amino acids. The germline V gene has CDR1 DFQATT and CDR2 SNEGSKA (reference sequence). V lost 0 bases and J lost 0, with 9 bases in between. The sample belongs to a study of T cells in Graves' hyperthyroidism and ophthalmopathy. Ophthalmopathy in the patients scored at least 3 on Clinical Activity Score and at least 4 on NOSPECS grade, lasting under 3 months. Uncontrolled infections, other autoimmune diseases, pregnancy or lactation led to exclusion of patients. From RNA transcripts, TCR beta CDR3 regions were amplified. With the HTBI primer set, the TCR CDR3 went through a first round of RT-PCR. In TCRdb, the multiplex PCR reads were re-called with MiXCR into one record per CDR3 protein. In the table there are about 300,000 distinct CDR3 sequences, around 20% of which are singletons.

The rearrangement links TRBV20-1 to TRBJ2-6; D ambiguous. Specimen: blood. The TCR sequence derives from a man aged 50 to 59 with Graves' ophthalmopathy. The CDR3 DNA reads TGCAGTGCTAGAGACTGGGCCAGCTCTGGGGCCAACGTCCTGACTTTC. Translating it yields CSARDWASSGANVLTF.